The T cell receptor (beta chain) under discussion was sequenced for a study of blood T cell repertoires in COVID-19 (dated by TCRdb to 2019 to 2021). Some background on the complete study: Samples covering the acute and convalescent phases of COVID-19 were provided by collaborators in the United States, Italy and Spain. The repertoires were made available in a free public database intended to serve as a resource for research on the immune response to SARS-CoV-2. The prospective study material was composed of cDNA or gDNA derived from T cells, B-cell-depleted T cells, or PBMCs. Deeply sampled blood TCRbeta repertoires from subjects exposed to, actively infected with, or recovered from COVID-19 were included in the dataset. HLA class I and class II types, where available, came from metadata supplied by the sample provider rather than from assay-based typing. The samples were drawn from the first 160 participants of the ongoing ImmuneRACE study and from over 950 subjects provided by 6 global collaborators. The sample metadata nearly always contained a de-identified subject ID, COVID-19 status, age in years and sex.

TCRbeta CDR3 regions were amplified from genomic DNA using the immunoSEQ Assay, a bias-controlled multiplex PCR. The paper's data handling went like this. Within the assay, amplification of reference gene primers was used to estimate how many nucleated cells each sample contained. To quantify the absolute abundance of each unique TCRbeta CDR3 rearrangement, sequence reads were collapsed and filtered. For each sample, productive Simpson clonality was calculated as the square root of Simpson's diversity index over productive rearrangements. Sourced from immuneACCESS, this table was stored by TCRdb with only in-frame sequences that have V and J called. A share of the clones is absent; for the studies checked, an unresolved V gene accounts for under half, and the remainder has no known explanation. For V, J and clone size, that table is used; D and trimming come from the DNA. In all, the sample holds about 92,000 clones, and roughly nine tenths of those were seen once. The biggest ten clones account for around 17% of the sample.

As regards this clone: Its antigen is still unknown. One base away there is no much larger clone; base qualities are not given.

In Seattle, one collaborating source enrolled patients while the infection was active and tracked those patients longitudinally over the course of disease. Each collaborating institution followed its own protocols to collect whole blood in K2EDTA tubes. Collaborator samples were shipped for TCRbeta analysis as frozen whole blood, isolated PBMCs, or DNA extracted from either sample type. The paper's findings and limits, for the study overall: Clinical and demographic metadata were provided uncurated, with the amount varying by source and participant.

The receptor's source is a woman in her sixties with COVID-19, enrolled during active disease. The sequenced sample consisted of peripheral blood.

At the DNA level, the sequence is TGTGCCAGCCTCCCACAGCAGAACACTGAAGCTTTCTTT. Its translation is CASLPQQNTEAFF. This receptor chain uses TRBV12-3 or TRBV12-4 and TRBJ1-1, with the D gene uncertain. From its cysteine to its phenylalanine, the CDR3 spans 13 amino acids. Left in the record is the CDR3 DNA by itself, 39 bases read in frame from the first base. V and J are truncated by 8 bases and 1 base respectively, leaving an intervening sequence of 11 bases.